One and the same sample provided the 14 T cell receptor beta chains below, sequenced in a study of cytomegalovirus exposure and HLA in healthy donors. The PCR employed 60 Vbeta primers together with 13 Jbeta primers. The table came from immunoSEQ multiplex PCR; TCRdb's copy has only in-frame clones and leaves some out. Altogether under 200,000 clones are present, roughly 80% being singletons, with the ten largest covering 3.5% to 4.5%. The material sequenced was PBMCs. The receptors derive from a man aged 25-45 years in good health and CMV-seropositive.

This chain links TRBV12-5 with TRBJ2-7; 12 bases agree with TRBD2. V lost 5 bases to trimming and J lost 3 bases; unmatched junction nucleotides: 8. The CDR3 is 16 amino acids. CDR1 is LGHNT and CDR2 is FRNRAP in the germline V gene. CDR3 nucleotides: TGTGCTAGTGGTCAAACCCGACTAGCGGGAGTCTACGAGCAGTACTTC. Translating it yields CASGQTRLAGVYEQYF.

This chain joins TRBV6-1 and TRBJ2-7; 8 bases agree with TRBD1. CDR1 MNHNS and CDR2 SASEGT come from the germline V gene. The junction had 9 bases not matched to a gene; V was cut back by 2 bases and J by 6 bases. There are 15 residues in the CDR3. The CDR3 bases are TGTGCCAGCAGTGAACTCCGGGACAGGTCGACCGAGCAGTACTTC. Translating it yields CASSELRDRSTEQYF.

This chain uses TRBV6-5 with TRBJ1-2; D not certain. Germline loops: CDR1 MNHEY, CDR2 SVGAGI. Trimming pared 0 bases from V and 8 bases from J, leaving 16 bases between. This CDR3 is 15 amino acids long. The CDR3 spells CASSYSEASARGYTF. DNA of the CDR3: TGTGCCAGCAGTTACTCCGAGGCATCTGCACGGGGCTACACCTTC.

This rearrangement joins TRBV7-9 to TRBJ1-1; the D gene is possibly TRBD1 (6 bases). Deletions cut 5 bases from V and 1 base from J, with 8 bases between. The CDR3 is 13 residues long. The germline gives CDR1 SEHNR, CDR2 FQNEAQ (reference sequence). The DNA of the CDR3 is TGTGCCAGCAGCCCGACAGGGAACACTGAAGCTTTCTTT. Encoded protein: CASSPTGNTEAFF.

For the CDR3, the DNA is TGCGCCAGCAGCCAAGAATGGGGAGATCAGCCCCAGCATTTT. This encodes CASSQEWGDQPQHF. This chain links TRBV4-1 with TRBJ1-5; no firm D call. Trimming cost V 0 bases and J 5 bases, with 8 bases left between them. CDR1 and CDR2 from the germline V gene are MGHRA and YSYEKL. The CDR3 is 14 residues long.

The CDR3 protein is CASSIAGLMNTEAFF. The CDR3 nucleotides are TGTGCCAGCAGCATTGCCGGACTCATGAACACTGAAGCTTTCTTT. The chain has TRBV5-4 and TRBJ1-1; D is undetermined. Germline-derived CDR1 and CDR2 are SGHNT and YYREEE (reference sequence). Trimming took off 4 bases at V and 0 bases at J, with 13 bases between the two ends. This CDR3 region has 15 residues.

This chain connects TRBV29-1 to TRBJ2-5; D remains unclear. Trimming removed 7 bases from V and 0 bases from J, with 12 bases in between. The CDR3 loop spans 13 amino acids. Per the germline V gene, CDR1 is SQVTM and CDR2 is ANQGSEA. The DNA for the CDR3 is TGCAGCGGAGGAATGGGTTACCAAGAGACCCAGTACTTC. Translation gives CSGGMGYQETQYF.

This clone was counted between two and nine times. The chain carries TRBV4-1 and TRBJ2-7, with 7 bases aligning to TRBD1. The CDR3 totals 14 residues. CDR1 is MGHRA and CDR2 is YSYEKL in the germline V gene. V shed 1 base and J 4 bases; nucleotides not matched to a gene: 4. CDR3 bases: TGCGCCAGCAGCCAAGGAGGGGGCGAGTACGAGCAGTACTTC. Its translation is CASSQGGGEYEQYF.

This clone has a handful of counts. The V call is TRBV5-1, the J call TRBJ2-1; D might be TRBD2 (6 bases). The CDR3 has 14 amino acids. V lost 6 bases and J 5 bases, leaving 15 bases between the germline ends. Germline-derived CDR1 and CDR2 are SGHRS and YFSETQ. CDR3 sequence: CASKVGGMNNEQFF. The DNA of the CDR3 is TGCGCCAGCAAGGTCGGGGGAATGAACAATGAGCAGTTCTTC.

The CDR3 nucleotides read TGTGCCACCAGCAGTACCAGGTCTAGAAACACCATATATTTT. Amino acid sequence: CATSSTRSRNTIYF. The chain links TRBV15 to TRBJ1-3; D remains unclear. The CDR3 is 14 amino acids. The germline V gene has CDR1 LNHNV and CDR2 YYDKDF (reference sequence). The V and J ends lost 3 bases and 5 bases respectively, with 11 bases between them.

This sequence joins TRBV4-1 and TRBJ2-7, with a weak D call TRBD2 (6 bases). CDR1 and CDR2 (germline): MGHRA, YSYEKL. V was shortened by 3 bases and J by 0 bases, with 12 bases between the two germline ends. The CDR3 length is 15 residues. The CDR3: CASSHPQGLSYEQYF. The DNA of the CDR3 is TGCGCCAGCAGCCACCCCCAGGGACTCTCCTACGAGCAGTACTTC.

This chain joins TRBV25-1 and TRBJ2-2, with 9 nucleotides matching TRBD2. Germline V gives CDR1 MGHDK, CDR2 SYGVNS. This CDR3 contains 15 residues. V shed 3 bases and J 1 base; nucleotides not matched to a gene: 0. The CDR3 nucleotides read TGTGCCAGCAGTGAGCGGGGGGGGAACACCGGGGAGCTGTTTTTT. Amino acid sequence: CASSERGGNTGELFF.

The chain joins TRBV28 to TRBJ2-7, with 11 bases identical to TRBD1. The CDR3 length is 14 residues. Germline assignment: CDR1 MDHEN and CDR2 SYDVKM. V shed 6 bases and J 5 bases; nucleotides not matched to a gene: 6. The CDR3 protein is CASSPGQGAHEQYF. CDR3 nucleotide sequence: TGTGCCAGCAGCCCAGGACAGGGGGCCCACGAGCAGTACTTC.

The CDR3 here is CAATTGTTANTGELFF. The CDR3 bases are TGTGCCGCCACTACCGGGACAACCGCGAACACCGGGGAGCTGTTTTTT. The rearrangement joins TRBV10-3 to TRBJ2-2; D perhaps matches TRBD1 (6 bases). Trimming took off 11 bases at V and 0 bases at J, with 19 bases between the two ends. The CDR3 extends over 16 amino acids. Germline assignment: CDR1 ENHRY and CDR2 SYGVKD.